What follows describes a single TCR beta chain. This clonotype was seen a few times. There is no known antigen for this receptor. There are no base qualities to consult, and no much larger clone falls within one base. Measured from the cysteine to the phenylalanine, the CDR3 is 16 residues long. Just the 48-base CDR3 DNA is kept, in frame starting at base 1. In the germline V gene, CDR1 corresponds to SGHTA and CDR2 to FQGTGA. Relative to germline, V is 5 bases shorter and J is 8 bases shorter, with 24 bases between their ends. The source of the sample is a study of identical twins (TCRdb year 2016). The study in broad terms: To test whether fetal clonotypes persist, this study deep-sequenced TCR alpha and beta repertoires from monozygotic twins, from unrelated adults of various ages, and from cord blood. To rule out contamination, the twin experiments were replicated at different times with different library preparation protocols.

Library generation was performed with 5' RACE. Sequencing instrument: Illumina HiSeq 2000. A universal primer binding site was introduced by template switching, and a unique molecular identifier was present in the final cDNA, enabling accurate counting of TCR cDNA molecules. Specific primers in the conserved constant-segment region were used to synthesize first-strand cDNA for TCR alpha and beta chains. To control for contamination, every cDNA library carried two barcodes: a SMART-Mk sample barcode plus Illumina barcodes. TruSeq adapter sequences and Illumina sample barcodes were added in two successive PCR steps. The TCR alpha and beta cDNA libraries were sequenced on the Illumina HiSeq platform using custom primers. The original methods were these. Raw reads were processed with MiGEC to extract unique molecular identifiers, and MiXCR was used to determine CDR3 positions. Recombination models were inferred per individual with the repgenHMM and IGoR tools using an EM algorithm. The analysis of shared clonotypes was done with the tcR package in R, with sharing normalized by the product of cloneset sizes. To study raw recombination without the effects of thymic and clonal selection, out-of-frame nonproductive sequences were analyzed. TCRdb itself trimmed the public reads at Q25 with fastp, ran MiXCR and retained productive beta chains. Entries are consolidated by CDR3 protein sequence, retaining the most common genes and DNA. These V and J calls are TCRdb output, not the study's own analysis. The sample table contains about 570,000 distinct CDR3 sequences; only one count was recorded for 9.5% to 10% of them. Around 3% of the sample goes to the ten largest clones.

Summary of the overall study and its limitations: Abundant cord blood beta clonotypes carried fewer insertions; young adult naive repertoires showed a weaker similar trend, while memory repertoires showed none. Invariant T cells such as MAIT and iNKT could partly confound zero-insertion analyses, although diverse VJ usage argued against such confounding for most clonotypes. In monozygotic twins, out-of-frame TCR alpha sharing was systematically underestimated by recombination models, although the models agreed with sharing between unrelated individuals. Because the same donors could not be followed over many years, conclusions were based on cross-sectional statistical analysis. In beta out-of-frame sequences, excess twin sharing was weaker, because having fewer shared sequences lowered the signal-to-noise ratio. Compared with coincidental sharing between unrelated individuals, an excess of low generation-probability sequences was observed among out-of-frame TCR alpha sequences shared between twins.

Every donor was a healthy Caucasian. The twin cohort consisted of three pairs of female monozygotic twins, all aged about 18 to 30 years. The RNA used for TCR libraries was isolated from peripheral blood mononuclear cells. In addition, the sample was reused for a study of yellow fever vaccine responses in identical twins. The second publication reports: The authors reported that the T cell response to vaccination in identical twins appeared partly convergent and partly personalized. The study precisely tracked vaccine-responding T cell clones in identical twins.

The source of this sequence is a woman aged 18-30 years in good health. Sequencing was done on a sample of PBMCs. The chain joins TRBV7-3 to TRBJ1-2; the D gene assignment is ambiguous. The DNA sequence reads TGTGCCAGCAGCCCAGAGGGCCAGACCTCCGTAAAGGGCTACACCTTC. It specifies CASSPEGQTSVKGYTF.